The table lists the clone carrying this T cell receptor (beta chain) with many counts. Antigen: not known. This sample was included in a study of glioma-infiltrating T cells. Findings and caveats of the study: Above-expected tissue-blood divergence occurred in all gliomas, most in low-grade ones.

The iRepertoire nested amplicon-rescue multiplex PCR amplified TCR alpha and beta CDR3s from RNA. Tissue mRNA or PBMC total RNA, about 85-400 ng, went into one-step reverse transcription and amplification. TCRdb reprocessed the multiplex PCR reads via MiXCR and lists one record per CDR3 protein. This sample has around 100,000 distinct CDR3 sequences, with 25% to 35% found just once. The CDR3 spans 16 residues. Germline CDR1 is MNHEY and CDR2 is SVGEGT. With V trimmed by 6 bases and J by 9 bases, 13 bases remained unmatched. The V gene is TRBV6-2 or TRBV6-3, the J gene TRBJ2-3; TRBD2 matches 12 bases. This TCR was sampled from a human donor with low-grade glioma or glioblastoma, undergoing nonglioma brain surgery, or in good health (not recorded which). Specimen: glioma tissue, nonneoplastic brain tissue, or PBMCs (not recorded which). The CDR3 region has the DNA TGTGCCAGCAGCCCGGGACTAGCGGGCTCGGTAACGACGCAGTATTTT. Translating it yields CASSPGLAGSVTTQYF.